The entry below gives a single TCR beta chain sequence along with its context. The data were obtained in a study of blood T cell repertoires in COVID-19. The overall study: Some COVID-19 samples were acute and others convalescent; all came from the United States, Italy and Spain. PBMCs, B-cell-depleted T cells, or T cells provided the cDNA or gDNA that made up the material.

Authors' analysis steps: It was from reference gene primer amplification that nucleated cell counts were estimated. TCRdb keeps only in-frame clones here, not all; method: immunoSEQ multiplex PCR. Clonal size and the V and J genes are those of that table, whereas D and trimming came from the DNA. The sample carries around 300,000 clones, approximately 84% recorded once. CDR1 is SQVTM, CDR2 ANQGSEA, per germline. CDR3 length: 15 residues. The J segment lost 8 bases and the V segment lost 1 base, leaving 11 bases of the junction unmatched. The source material was peripheral blood. This clonotype originated in a woman aged 25 to 39 who had recovered from COVID-19. The J gene is TRBJ2-1, the V gene TRBV29-1; 7 nucleotides agree with TRBD2. CDR3 sequence: CSVEGSGGSDDEQFF. The CDR3 DNA sequence: TGCAGCGTTGAAGGCTCCGGCGGGAGTGACGATGAGCAGTTCTTC.